These 3 T cell receptor beta chains were sequenced from one sample in a study of cytomegalovirus exposure and HLA in healthy donors. Profiling relied on immunoSEQ multiplex PCR, and the TCRdb table lists in-frame clones only, not all of them. The sample consists of some 250,000 clones, 90% of them appearing once. Sequencing input: PBMCs. The receptor source for this set is a woman aged 30 to 39 in good health and CMV-seronegative.

V and J are TRBV6-6 and TRBJ2-2; 7 bases line up with TRBD1. The CDR3 is 15 residues long. The ends lost 2 bases at V and 5 bases at J; junction bases unmatched: 5. CDR1 and CDR2 (germline): MNHNY, SVGAGI (reference sequence). The CDR3 loop is CASSYPTGLTGELFF. The DNA for the CDR3 is TGTGCCAGCAGTTACCCGACAGGGCTTACCGGGGAGCTGTTTTTT.

J is TRBJ2-7 and V is TRBV7-3; D call uncertain. V was trimmed by 1 base and J by 2 bases, leaving 15 bases between them. The CDR3 length is 16 residues. From germline, CDR1 is SGHTA and CDR2 FQGTGA. The CDR3 spells CASSLISTTLPYEQYF. CDR3 nucleotides: TGTGCCAGCAGCTTAATCAGTACGACCCTACCCTACGAGCAGTACTTC.

This clone was recorded a few times. The J gene is TRBJ2-2, the V gene TRBV6-5; D may be TRBD2 (5 bases). CDR1 is MNHEY, CDR2 SVGAGI, per germline. This CDR3 has 14 amino acids. V was pared by 0 bases and J by 7 bases, with 9 bases between. The CDR3 region has the DNA TGTGCCAGCAGTTACTCGTCGGGGTACGGGGAGCTGTTTTTT. Its translation: CASSYSSGYGELFF.